Here is one T cell receptor (beta chain) with its context. Its cognate antigen is unknown. Extracted total RNA amounted to at least 5.5 micrograms for each sample. A second about 6 to 11 cycle PCR used barcoded and J-beta primers. TCRdb re-called the 5' RACE reads with MiXCR, one entry per CDR3 protein. The sample carries 750,000 or so distinct CDR3 sequences, roughly 25% recorded once. These data belong to a study of blood T cells in healthy people across ages. Study-wide findings and caveats: Long-lived and aged donors differed, with more naive CD4+ cells and higher diversity in the long-lived.

Another study also made use of these data, one on T cells of mothers and their children.

This sequence originates from a boy aged 5-17 years in good health. The material sequenced was blood.

The CDR3: CATSDFTETGGHEQFF. The CDR3 coding sequence is TGTGCCACCAGTGATTTTACCGAGACAGGGGGCCATGAGCAGTTCTTC. The chain is built from TRBV24-1 and TRBJ2-1; 10 positions agree with TRBD1. Germline loops: CDR1 KGHDR, CDR2 SFDVKD. The trim removed 1 base at V and 8 bases at J, leaving 7 bases unmatched. CDR3 length: 16 residues.